The 8 T cell receptor beta chains reported below all come from one sample, sequenced in a study of T cells in Graves' hyperthyroidism and ophthalmopathy. TCR beta CDR3 region amplification was performed from RNA transcripts. The HTBI primer set drove a first-round RT-PCR of the TCR CDR3. TCRdb re-called the multiplex PCR reads with MiXCR, one entry per CDR3 protein. The sample lists about 400,000 distinct CDR3 sequences, more than 15% occurring once. Sequenced sample: blood. The receptors originated from a woman under 30 with Graves' hyperthyroidism.

This clonotype was counted at least ten times. V gene TRBV12-3 or TRBV12-4 combines with J gene TRBJ1-4, with D perhaps matching TRBD1 (6 bases). This CDR3 region has 14 residues. Between the trimmed V and J ends, which lost 6 bases and 4 bases, there was a span of 12 bases. The CDR3 loop is CASSSTGHNEKLFF. Here the CDR3 DNA reads TGTGCCAGCAGCTCAACAGGGCATAATGAAAAACTGTTTTTT.

This clonotype is a singleton in its sample. The chain employs TRBV7-2 and TRBJ2-5; 12 nucleotides line up with TRBD1. Germline V gives CDR1 SGHTA, CDR2 FQGNSA. The CDR3 extends over 17 amino acids. The ends lost 5 bases at V and 5 bases at J; junction bases unmatched: 12. Written as DNA, the CDR3 is TGTGCCAGCAGCAAACAAGGCCGGGACAGGGGGCTGGAGACCCAGTACTTC. Translating gives CASSKQGRDRGLETQYF.

This clonotype was seen many times. The chain combines TRBV12-3 or TRBV12-4 with TRBJ1-6; the match to TRBD1 covers 7 bases. The J segment lost 8 bases and the V segment lost 3 bases, leaving 7 bases of the junction unmatched. This CDR3 is built from 15 residues. CDR3 DNA sequence: TGTGCCAGCAGTTTCCGACAGGGTTTTTATTCACCCCTCCACTTT. The encoded protein is CASSFRQGFYSPLHF.

At least ten counts were recorded for this clonotype. This rearrangement joins TRBV10-3 to TRBJ1-3; TRBD1 matches at 9 bases. CDR3 length equals 15 residues. The V and J ends lost 6 bases and 0 bases, in that order; junction bases with no gene match: 3. Looked up from germline, CDR1 is ENHRY and CDR2 is SYGVKD. The CDR3 is CAISGTGYSGNTIYF. The DNA for the CDR3 is TGTGCCATCAGCGGGACAGGGTACTCTGGAAACACCATATATTTT.

This clonotype was recorded at least ten times. The chain recombines TRBV5-1 with TRBJ1-5; D gene uncertain. The CDR3 extends over 16 amino acids. Germline CDR1 is SGHRS and CDR2 is YFSETQ. V was pared by 7 bases and J by 4 bases, with 21 bases between. CDR3 sequence: CASAAWIVPPNQPQHF. The CDR3 DNA is TGCGCCAGCGCAGCTTGGATAGTGCCCCCGAATCAGCCCCAGCATTTT.

This clonotype has a handful of counts. The chain joins TRBV5-1 to TRBJ2-7; possible D gene TRBD2, 6 bases. Trimming took 2 bases from V and 3 from J, leaving 12 bases between them. CDR3 size: 14 residues. The germline CDR1 and CDR2 sequences are SGHRS and YFSETQ. Here the CDR3 DNA reads TGCGCCAGCAGCTTCGCGGGGAGAAGCTACGAGCAGTACTTC. Translation gives CASSFAGRSYEQYF.

This clonotype was counted a few times. V usage is TRBV7-9 and J usage is TRBJ2-5; either TRBD1 or TRBD2 may fit D (6 bases each). CDR1 and CDR2 (germline): SEHNR, FQNEAQ (reference sequence). The CDR3 sequence is 15 residues long. V lost 4 bases and J 0 bases, leaving 12 bases between the germline ends. The DNA of the CDR3 is TGTGCCAGCAGCTCCGGGGGCGGCTACCAAGAGACCCAGTACTTC. This gives the protein CASSSGGGYQETQYF. The whole variable domain, remainder taken from reference TRBV7-9 and TRBJ2-5, is DTGVSQNPRHKITKRGQNVTFRCDPISEHNRLYWYRQTLGQGPEFLTYFQNEAQLEKSRLLSDRFSAERPKGSFSTLEIQRTEQGDSAMYLCASSSGGGYQETQYFGPGTRLLVL.

V usage is TRBV20-1 and J usage is TRBJ2-1; 9 bases are a match to TRBD2. Germline V lookup: CDR1 DFQATT, CDR2 SNEGSKA (reference sequence). The CDR3 consists of 16 residues. The V gene end was trimmed by 1 base and the J gene end by 8 bases; junction bases not matched to a gene: 12. CDR3 in DNA: TGCAGTGCTAGAGTCCCCGGGGGTAGCGGGAGCGATGAGCAGTTCTTC. Translating gives CSARVPGGSGSDEQFF.